A single sample gave rise to the 23 T cell receptor beta chains below, sequenced in a study of blood T cell repertoires in COVID-19. Libraries were prepared by immunoSEQ multiplex PCR; TCRdb keeps only in-frame clonotypes and omits some of them. This sample has 250,000 or so clones, with around four fifths found just once. Sequenced input: PBMCs or T cells enriched from blood (not recorded which). The source of these receptors is a woman in her 40s who had been exposed to COVID-19.

This sequence joins TRBV5-6 and TRBJ2-1, with 10 bases lining up with TRBD1. Looked up from germline, CDR1 is SGHDT and CDR2 is YYEEEE. J lost 1 base, V lost 1 base, and 5 bases had no gene match. The CDR3 runs to 17 residues. The CDR3: CASSLSTGQGSYNEQFF. The DNA for the CDR3 is TGTGCCAGCAGCTTGTCTACGGGACAGGGGTCCTACAATGAGCAGTTCTTC.

The chain employs TRBV6-5 and TRBJ1-6, with 11 bases that match TRBD1. Unmatched junction bases numbered 5, after V lost 5 bases and J lost 11 bases. This CDR3 region has 14 residues. CDR1 is MNHEY and CDR2 is SVGAGI in the germline V gene. CDR3 region: CASSLGQGGTPLHF. CDR3 in DNA: TGTGCCAGCAGTCTGGGACAGGGGGGTACACCCCTCCACTTT.

V usage is TRBV4-3 and J usage is TRBJ1-2; no firm D call. Per germline, CDR1 LGHNA and CDR2 YSLEER. With 0 bases removed from V and 8 bases from J, the gap between germline ends came to 10 bases. The CDR3 spans 13 residues. CDR3 residues: CASSQESGRGYTF. DNA of the CDR3: TGCGCCAGCAGCCAAGAATCGGGTCGGGGCTACACCTTC.

The V call is TRBV19, the J call TRBJ1-2; a weak D match, TRBD1 (5 bases). CDR1 and CDR2 from the germline V gene are LNHDA and SQIVND (reference sequence). The CDR3 length is 16 residues. V lost 3 bases and J 4 bases, leaving 18 bases between the germline ends. The CDR3 spells CASSIAAAREGYGYTF. The CDR3 DNA reads TGTGCCAGTAGTATCGCGGCGGCCAGGGAGGGCTATGGCTACACCTTC.

This chain joins TRBV7-6 and TRBJ2-1; weak D call: TRBD1 (6 bases). The CDR3 covers 15 residues. The V gene lost 2 bases and the J gene lost 7 bases, with 15 bases spanning the gap. CDR1 is SGHVS, CDR2 FNYEAQ, per germline. As DNA, the CDR3 is TGTGCCAGCAGCTTAAAGGGGGTAGGGGCGAATGAGCAGTTCTTC. It translates to CASSLKGVGANEQFF. The full variable domain, rest sourced from reference TRBV7-6 and TRBJ2-1, is GAGVSQSPRYKVTKRGQDVALRCDPISGHVSLYWYRQALGQGPEFLTYFNYEAQQDKSGLPNDRFSAERPEGSISTLTIQRTEQRDSAMYRCASSLKGVGANEQFFGPGTRLTVL.

The rearrangement links TRBV11-3 to TRBJ2-3; the D is unclear. The CDR3 has 15 residues. V was pared by 5 bases and J by 1 base, with 13 bases between. From germline, CDR1 is SGHNT and CDR2 YENEEA. The CDR3: CASSVRRLGTDTQYF. CDR3 nucleotides: TGTGCCAGCAGCGTACGTCGGTTAGGCACAGATACGCAGTATTTT.

V usage is TRBV4-1 and J usage is TRBJ1-3; a possible D gene is TRBD1 (5 bases). V lost 4 bases and J lost 0, with 16 bases in between. Germline V gene data show CDR1 as MGHRA and CDR2 as YSYEKL. This CDR3 has 17 residues. Written as DNA, the CDR3 is TGCGCCAGCAGCCGTGGGCAGGGAATGTCCTCTGGAAACACCATATATTTT. It yields the protein CASSRGQGMSSGNTIYF.

This sequence joins TRBV2 and TRBJ1-2; TRBD1 might be the D (6 bases). Germline V CDR1 and CDR2: SNHLY, FYNNEI. V dropped 10 bases and J dropped 0 bases, with 12 bases sitting between them. The CDR3 contains 13 residues. The CDR3 region is CATRQAANYGYTF. The CDR3 bases are TGTGCCACTCGACAGGCAGCTAACTATGGCTACACCTTC. Supplemented by reference TRBV2 and TRBJ1-2, the full variable domain reads EPEVTQTPSHQVTQMGQEVILRCVPISNHLYFYWYRQILGQKVEFLVSFYNNEISEKSEIFDDQFSVERPDGSNFTLKIRSTKLEDSAMYFCATRQAANYGYTFGSGTRLTVV.

The rearrangement joins TRBV24-1 to TRBJ2-6; 9 nucleotides line up with TRBD1. CDR3 length equals 18 residues. V was pared by 4 bases and J by 2 bases, with 8 bases of the junction left unmatched. The V gene's germline CDR1 is KGHDR and CDR2 SFDVKD. The CDR3 loop is CATSDQGQGIAGANVLTF. CDR3 DNA sequence: TGTGCCACCAGTGACCAAGGACAGGGGATCGCTGGGGCCAACGTCCTGACTTTC.

The DNA of the CDR3 is TGCAGCGTTGAAACCCAGGGGGCGGCCGGGGAGCTGTTTTTT. Translating gives CSVETQGAAGELFF. The J gene is TRBJ2-2, the V gene TRBV29-1, with 8 bases matching TRBD1. With V trimmed by 2 bases and J by 6 bases, 5 bases remained unmatched. The CDR3 contains 14 residues. Germline V gives CDR1 SQVTM, CDR2 ANQGSEA.

The gene calls are TRBV28 and TRBJ2-1; D perhaps matches TRBD1 (5 bases). CDR1 and CDR2 (germline): MDHEN, SYDVKM. V dropped 1 base and J dropped 9 bases, with 10 bases sitting between them. This CDR3 is built from 13 residues. The CDR3 DNA reads as TGTGCCAGCAGTTTATTCTGGGGCGGTGAGCAGTTCTTC. Translation gives CASSLFWGGEQFF. The whole variable domain, filled in from reference TRBV28 and TRBJ2-1, reads DVKVTQSSRYLVKRTGEKVFLECVQDMDHENMFWYRQDPGLGLRLIYFSYDVKMKEKGDIPEGYSVSREKKERFSLILESASTNQTSMYLCASSLFWGGEQFFGPGTRLTVL.

The chain joins TRBV19 to TRBJ1-1; D is undetermined. Germline values: CDR1 LNHDA, CDR2 SQIVND (reference sequence). Trimming removed 6 bases at V and 2 bases at J, with 13 bases between. There are 14 residues in the CDR3. Here the CDR3 DNA reads TGTGCCAGTAGAACCTTTAACGGTAACACTGAAGCTTTCTTT. It specifies CASRTFNGNTEAFF.

The chain joins TRBV28 to TRBJ1-2; 7 nucleotides agree with TRBD1. The CDR3 has 15 amino acids. V lost 4 bases to trimming and J lost 4 bases; unmatched junction nucleotides: 9. Germline CDR1 and CDR2: MDHEN and SYDVKM. The CDR3 DNA sequence: TGTGCCAGCAGTTACAGCGGACAGGAGAGCTATGGCTACACCTTC. Residues: CASSYSGQESYGYTF.

The chain recombines TRBV3-1 (or the pseudogene TRBV3-2) with TRBJ1-4; no definite D call. The CDR3 is made up of 16 amino acids. With 4 bases removed from V and 5 bases from J, the gap between germline ends came to 17 bases. In germline, CDR1 is LGHDT, CDR2 YNNKEL (reference sequence). The DNA of the CDR3 is TGTGCCAGCAGCCCGCTGGAGGAGGTGGGAAATGAAAAACTGTTTTTT. It codes for CASSPLEEVGNEKLFF.

This rearrangement joins TRBV5-6 to TRBJ2-7; possible D gene TRBD2, 6 bases. With 4 bases removed from V and 6 bases from J, the gap between germline ends came to 20 bases. The CDR3 loop spans 15 amino acids. Looked up from germline, CDR1 is SGHDT and CDR2 is YYEEEE. The CDR3 DNA follows: TGTGCCAGCAGCCCTCTGCGGGGTACCGACGGCGAGCAGTACTTC. Residues: CASSPLRGTDGEQYF.

The rearrangement joins TRBV7-3 to TRBJ1-6; TRBD1 aligns across 8 bases. Germline lookup yields CDR1 SGHTA and CDR2 FQGTGA. With 5 bases clipped from V and 2 bases from J, the junction kept 2 bases outside the gene matches. This CDR3 is built from 15 residues. This chain's CDR3 is CASSLQGAYNSPLHF. CDR3 DNA sequence: TGTGCCAGCAGCCTACAGGGGGCCTATAATTCACCCCTCCACTTT. Full variable domain (rest looked up from reference TRBV7-3 and TRBJ1-6): GAGVSQTPSNKVTEKGKYVELRCDPISGHTALYWYRQSLGQGPEFLIYFQGTGAADDSGLPNDRFFAVRPEGSVSTLKIQRTERGDSAVYLCASSLQGAYNSPLHFGNGTRLTVT.

The chain employs TRBV5-8 and TRBJ1-5; TRBD1 matches 10 bases. CDR3 size: 15 residues. CDR1 SGHTS and CDR2 YDEGEE come from the germline V gene. J lost 5 bases, V lost 1 base, and 3 bases had no gene match. The DNA of the CDR3 is TGTGCCAGCAGCTTGAGACAGGGGGCTGATCAGCCCCAGCATTTT. Its protein is CASSLRQGADQPQHF. The complete variable domain, with remaining parts taken from reference TRBV5-8 and TRBJ1-5, reads EAGVTQSPTHLIKTRGQQATLRCSPISGHTSVYWYQQALGLGLQFLLWYDEGEERNRGNFPPRFSGRQFPNYSSELNVNALELEDSALYLCASSLRQGADQPQHFGDGTRLSIL.

This chain links TRBV27 with TRBJ1-3; 8 bases fit TRBD1. CDR3 size: 15 residues. Germline CDR1 MNHEY, CDR2 SMNVEV (reference sequence). V gave up 5 bases and J gave up 0 bases; unmatched junction bases: 3. CDR3 amino acids: CASSRQGFSGNTIYF. The CDR3 nucleotides are TGTGCCAGCAGTAGACAGGGGTTCTCTGGAAACACCATATATTTT.

The chain employs TRBV7-3 and TRBJ1-6, with D possibly matching TRBD1 (6 bases). From germline, CDR1 is SGHTA and CDR2 FQGTGA. The CDR3 is 16 amino acids. The V end lost 5 bases, the J end lost 4 bases, and 15 bases lay between the germline ends. The CDR3 protein is CASSRGGAKYNSPLHF. The CDR3 nucleotides read TGTGCCAGCAGCCGCGGGGGGGCAAAATATAATTCACCCCTCCACTTT.

To note about this clone: Relative to the germline gene, one junction end is altered; a read error may explain this. The V call is TRBV12-3 or TRBV12-4, the J call TRBJ2-7; 11 bases are shared with TRBD2. The CDR3 has 13 amino acids. The DNA for the CDR3 is TGTGCCAGCAGTCTAGCGGGGGGTTACGAGCAGTACTTC. Translation: CASSLAGGYEQYF.

The V call is TRBV7-3, the J call TRBJ1-1, with unresolved D. Trimming took off 1 base at V and 4 bases at J, with 16 bases between the two ends. From germline, CDR1 is SGHTA and CDR2 FQGTGA. This CDR3 region has 16 residues. CDR3: CASSLRPFGGGTEAFF. The CDR3 bases are TGTGCCAGCAGCTTAAGGCCCTTCGGAGGAGGCACTGAAGCTTTCTTT.

The chain employs TRBV28 and TRBJ1-6, with a possible D match to TRBD1 (5 bases). The V end was cut by 2 bases, the J end by 10 bases, with 15 bases between. The CDR3 runs 15 residues. Germline V gene sequence: CDR1 MDHEN, CDR2 SYDVKM. CDR3 sequence (DNA): TGTGCCAGCAGTTTAGTGGGCAGGGTAAGCTCACCCCTCCACTTT. This encodes CASSLVGRVSSPLHF. The whole variable domain, filled in from reference TRBV28 and TRBJ1-6, reads DVKVTQSSRYLVKRTGEKVFLECVQDMDHENMFWYRQDPGLGLRLIYFSYDVKMKEKGDIPEGYSVSREKKERFSLILESASTNQTSMYLCASSLVGRVSSPLHFGNGTRLTVT.

The CDR3 here is CAITEVRENTEAFF. The CDR3 DNA reads TGTGCCATCACCGAGGTGAGGGAGAACACTGAAGCTTTCTTT. The rearrangement uses TRBV10-3 and TRBJ1-1; D remains unclear. The germline CDR1 and CDR2 sequences are ENHRY and SYGVKD. CDR3 length: 14 amino acids. The ends were cut back, 7 bases at V and 1 base at J, with 13 bases in the middle.